A single T cell receptor (beta chain) is shown here with its context. Original handling: It was from reference gene primer amplification that nucleated cell counts were estimated. Data came from immunoSEQ multiplex PCR; TCRdb stores just in-frame clones and leaves some out. The DNA was the basis for D and trimming; V, J and clone size are from that table. The sample yields 250,000 to 350,000 clones, roughly nine tenths seen once. This record comes from a study of blood T cell repertoires in COVID-19. Study at large: Samples representing acute and convalescent COVID-19 were sourced from the United States, Italy and Spain. Nucleic acid was either cDNA or gDNA, and it came from T cells, B-cell-depleted T cells, or PBMCs.

The material sequenced was peripheral blood. This TCR came from a woman aged 45-65 years who had recovered from COVID-19.

CDR3 bases: TGTGCCAGCAGACGTACAGGGCCATTCTCCTACGAGCAGTACTTC. Its translation is CASRRTGPFSYEQYF. The chain joins TRBV6-5 to TRBJ2-7; tentatively, D is TRBD1 (6 bases). The V gene's germline CDR1 is MNHEY and CDR2 SVGAGI. Trimming cost V 6 bases and J 0 bases, with 15 bases left between them. There are 15 residues in the CDR3.